These T cell receptor beta chains were read from a single sample in a study of blood T cell repertoires in COVID-19. This table comes from immunoSEQ multiplex PCR, and its TCRdb copy is limited to in-frame clones, with some not included. The sample holds roughly 150,000 clones, around four fifths seen once. The material sequenced was peripheral blood. These TCRs come from a woman aged 80 or over with COVID-19, enrolled during active disease. The CDR3 runs from the conserved cysteine through the conserved F or W. Rows give clone size only sometimes, using once, few, many, or a class for an expanded clone.

clone_size: -; j_call: TRBJ1-2; cdr3_length: 14; v_call: TRBV2; cdr3_aa: CASSVGQGAGGYTF
clone_size: once; j_call: TRBJ1-6; cdr3_length: 14; v_call: TRBV5-4; cdr3_aa: CASSTTGTNSPLHF
clone_size: -; j_call: TRBJ2-7; cdr3_length: 13; v_call: TRBV5-1; cdr3_aa: CASSDGTGHEQYF
clone_size: -; j_call: TRBJ1-2; cdr3_length: 14; v_call: TRBV6-1; cdr3_aa: CASSERTGVYGYTF
clone_size: -; j_call: TRBJ1-1; cdr3_length: 15; v_call: TRBV5-1; cdr3_aa: CASSLSGVPNTEAFF
clone_size: -; j_call: TRBJ1-3; cdr3_length: 15; v_call: TRBV20-1; cdr3_aa: CSASDPRGSGNTIYF
clone_size: -; j_call: TRBJ2-5; cdr3_length: 13; v_call: TRBV5-1; cdr3_aa: CASSLSGQETQYF
clone_size: -; j_call: TRBJ2-4; cdr3_length: 14; v_call: TRBV7-2; cdr3_aa: CASSLGGSLDIQYF
clone_size: -; j_call: TRBJ2-5; cdr3_length: 15; v_call: TRBV5-1; cdr3_aa: CASSLFSRLGETQYF
clone_size: -; j_call: TRBJ1-5; cdr3_length: 15; v_call: TRBV18; cdr3_aa: CASSLGLPSGQPQHF
clone_size: -; j_call: TRBJ2-1; cdr3_length: 17; v_call: TRBV7-8; cdr3_aa: CASSVGTSGGAWNEQFF
clone_size: -; j_call: TRBJ1-2; cdr3_length: 17; v_call: TRBV5-1; cdr3_aa: CASSLSADRTGIGGYTF
clone_size: -; j_call: TRBJ2-1; cdr3_length: 13; v_call: TRBV18; cdr3_aa: CASSGNRVDEQFF
clone_size: -; j_call: TRBJ1-1; cdr3_length: 13; v_call: TRBV6-5; cdr3_aa: CASGLRVNTEAFF
clone_size: few; j_call: TRBJ1-4; cdr3_length: 14; v_call: TRBV2; cdr3_aa: CASRLTGGSEKLFF
clone_size: -; j_call: TRBJ1-5; cdr3_length: 13; v_call: TRBV9; cdr3_aa: CASSVDGGEPQHF
clone_size: -; j_call: TRBJ2-1; cdr3_length: 16; v_call: TRBV28; cdr3_aa: CASSTTSGRGGNEQFF
clone_size: many; j_call: TRBJ2-7; cdr3_length: 13; v_call: TRBV4-1; cdr3_aa: CASSQPLAYEQYF
clone_size: -; j_call: TRBJ2-1; cdr3_length: 14; v_call: TRBV9; cdr3_aa: CASSESSGYGEQFF
clone_size: many; j_call: TRBJ1-1; cdr3_length: 13; v_call: TRBV6-1; cdr3_aa: CASSDPPPSEAFF
clone_size: -; j_call: TRBJ1-1; cdr3_length: 15; v_call: TRBV19; cdr3_aa: CASSIVSQINTEAFF
clone_size: -; j_call: TRBJ2-1; cdr3_length: 16; v_call: TRBV6-1; cdr3_aa: CASRELGGGSYNEQFF